This entry lists 18 T cell receptor beta chains sequenced from one sample in a study of shared clonotypes between healthy human individuals. Terminally differentiated effector memory CD45RA+ cells were excluded by CCR7 positive selection of CD45RO-negative cells. TCRdb keeps only in-frame clones here, not all; method: immunoSEQ multiplex PCR. Among about 2.1 million clones listed, approximately 92% were seen once. Material: naive CD8+ T cells from PBMCs. Receptors were obtained from a man younger than 35 in good health. Some clones in this sample may be carry-over from other donors' samples.

This clone came up once. This same CDR3 is encoded by further DNA sequences in the sample. The chain carries TRBV27 and TRBJ2-7, with 10 nucleotides matching TRBD1. V gave up 4 bases and J gave up 4 bases; unmatched junction bases: 1. This CDR3 spans 13 amino acids. Germline CDR1 and CDR2: MNHEY and SMNVEV (reference sequence). Here the CDR3 DNA reads TGTGCCAGCAGTTGGGGACAGGGGTACGAGCAGTACTTC. Encoded protein: CASSWGQGYEQYF.

The V gene is TRBV21-1, the J gene TRBJ2-7; no check of the table's D call, TRBD1, against the DNA was made. TRBV21-1 is termed a pseudogene. This CDR3 has 19 amino acids. The CDR3 region has the DNA TGTGCCAGCAGCGAGGGCCGGGACAGGGGACTGTCCGACCTTTACGAGCAGTACTTC. It codes for CASSEGRDRGLSDLYEQYF.

The J gene is TRBJ2-2, the V gene TRBV19; no firm D call. Per the germline V gene, CDR1 is LNHDA and CDR2 is SQIVND (reference sequence). The CDR3 length is 16 residues. With 5 bases removed from V and 0 bases from J, the gap between germline ends came to 13 bases. CDR3 residues: CASSRIVYANTGELFF. CDR3 coding DNA: TGTGCCAGTAGTCGGATCGTCTACGCGAACACCGGGGAGCTGTTTTTT.

The genes are TRBV9 and TRBJ2-1; D might be TRBD2 (5 bases). Germline CDR1 SGDLS, CDR2 YYNGEE. The CDR3 is 16 residues long. Trimming pared 0 bases from V and 6 bases from J, leaving 16 bases between. The CDR3 nucleotides are TGTGCCAGCAGCGTAGGGACTGAGCTCCCCGTCAATGAGCAGTTCTTC. It specifies CASSVGTELPVNEQFF.

The rearrangement joins TRBV27 to TRBJ2-1; D is possibly TRBD2 (6 bases). V shed 5 bases and J shed 2 bases, with 19 bases lying between them. The CDR3 runs to 17 residues. Germline CDR1 and CDR2: MNHEY and SMNVEV (reference sequence). In nucleotides, the CDR3 is TGTGCCAGCAGTACCTCGGGGGAGCCCTACACCTACAATGAGCAGTTCTTC. This translates into CASSTSGEPYTYNEQFF.

The gene calls are TRBV14 and TRBJ2-7; D is unresolved. Trimming removed 3 bases from V and 3 bases from J, with 6 bases in between. Germline assignment: CDR1 SGHDN and CDR2 FVKESK. The CDR3 runs to 12 residues. The CDR3 sequence: CASSQTGYEQYF. The CDR3 DNA is TGTGCCAGCAGCCAGACGGGCTACGAGCAGTACTTC. The full variable domain, with the rest looked up from reference TRBV14 and TRBJ2-7, is EAGVTQFPSHSVIEKGQTVTLRCDPISGHDNLYWYRRVMGKEIKFLLHFVKESKQDESGMPNNRFLAERTGGTYSTLKVQPAELEDSGVYFCASSQTGYEQYFGPGTRLTVT.

V and J are TRBV7-8 and TRBJ2-3, with 10 bases matching TRBD2. Per the germline V gene, CDR1 is SGHVS and CDR2 is FQNEAQ. The CDR3 runs 20 residues. V dropped 4 bases and J dropped 0; count of bases not matched to a gene: 16. CDR3 region: CASSSEEGSGRTASTDTQYF. Here the CDR3 DNA reads TGTGCCAGCAGCTCCGAGGAGGGTAGCGGGAGGACTGCTAGCACAGATACGCAGTATTTT.

The V gene is TRBV27, the J gene TRBJ1-4; 7 nucleotides match TRBD1. Germline V gene data show CDR1 as MNHEY and CDR2 as SMNVEV (reference sequence). This CDR3 region has 16 residues. Germline trimming cut 3 bases from V and 4 bases from J; bases unmatched to any gene: 8. The DNA of the CDR3 is TGTGCCAGCAGTTTTCGAGGGGGCATTGGTAATGAAAAACTGTTTTTT. Residues: CASSFRGGIGNEKLFF.

The chain carries TRBV2 and TRBJ2-7, with a possible D match to TRBD2 (6 bases). Germline V CDR1 and CDR2: SNHLY, FYNNEI. This CDR3 has 12 residues. Trimming shortened V by 8 bases and J by 3 bases, and 11 bases separated the two germline ends. CDR3 protein: CASGASDYEQYF. In nucleotides, the CDR3 is TGTGCCAGCGGTGCTAGCGACTACGAGCAGTACTTC. Based on the CDR3 plus reference TRBV2 and TRBJ2-7, the full variable domain is EPEVTQTPSHQVTQMGQEVILRCVPISNHLYFYWYRQILGQKVEFLVSFYNNEISEKSEIFDDQFSVERPDGSNFTLKIRSTKLEDSAMYFCASGASDYEQYFGPGTRLTVT.

The chain is built from TRBV27 and TRBJ2-7; 7 bases fit TRBD2. The germline V gene has CDR1 MNHEY and CDR2 SMNVEV (reference sequence). CDR3 size: 17 residues. J was trimmed by 0 bases and V by 1 base; bases with no gene match: 9. CDR3 sequence: CASSLYRSRGSSYEQYF. The CDR3 DNA reads TGTGCCAGCAGTTTATATCGGTCGCGCGGGAGCTCCTACGAGCAGTACTTC.

This chain's CDR3 is CASSGLDRGPLGYGYTF. The CDR3 DNA reads as TGTGCCAGCAGCGGACTGGACAGGGGACCATTAGGCTATGGCTACACCTTC. The J gene is TRBJ1-2, the V gene TRBV9; 9 bases agree with TRBD1. CDR3 length: 17 residues. V lost 3 bases, J lost 4 bases, and 13 bases stayed unmatched. Germline V CDR1 and CDR2: SGDLS, YYNGEE.

This chain connects TRBV2 to TRBJ2-7, with D perhaps TRBD1 (6 bases). The V end lost 6 bases, the J end lost 7 bases, and 16 bases lay between the germline ends. This CDR3 region has 13 residues. CDR1 and CDR2 from the germline V gene are SNHLY and FYNNEI. The CDR3 DNA reads TGTGCCAGCAGGGAACAGGGCTGGGAGGAGCAGTACTTC. It encodes CASREQGWEEQYF.

V gene TRBV19 combines with J gene TRBJ1-1; no definite D call. The CDR3 totals 19 residues. V lost 1 base to trimming and J lost 0 bases, with 21 bases between them. Germline-derived CDR1 and CDR2 are LNHDA and SQIVND (reference sequence). The DNA for the CDR3 is TGTGCCAGTAGTATAGTTTTTGTAACCCAGGCCGCTATGAACACTGAAGCTTTCTTT. It yields the protein CASSIVFVTQAAMNTEAFF.

Written as DNA, the CDR3 is TGTGCCAGCAGCCAAGAACAGGGCAACGAGCAGTACTTC. As protein: CASSQEQGNEQYF. V and J are TRBV4-2 and TRBJ2-7; possibly TRBD1 for D (6 bases). Germline V gene data show CDR1 as LGHNA and CDR2 as YNFKEQ. The CDR3 is 13 residues long. V lost 0 bases to trimming and J lost 5 bases, with 8 bases between them.

A note on this clone: This specimen includes other DNA sequences encoding the same CDR3. The chain recombines TRBV11-2 with TRBJ2-2; possibly TRBD2 for D (5 bases). Trimming pared 1 base from V and 8 bases from J, leaving 8 bases between. Germline loops: CDR1 SGHAT, CDR2 FQNNGV. The CDR3 length is 13 residues. Written as DNA, the CDR3 is TGTGCCAGCAGCTTAGGGCGGGCAGGGGAGCTGTTTTTT. Translation: CASSLGRAGELFF.

The rearrangement links TRBV2 to TRBJ1-5; 9 positions match TRBD1. Germline trimming cut 7 bases from V and 6 bases from J; bases unmatched to any gene: 4. CDR3 length equals 13 residues. CDR1 is SNHLY, CDR2 FYNNEI, per germline. The CDR3 sequence is CASKGQGPQPQHF. CDR3 sequence (DNA): TGTGCCAGCAAGGGACAGGGTCCTCAGCCCCAGCATTTT.

The rearrangement uses TRBV19 and TRBJ1-2, with TRBD1 as a possible D gene (5 bases). The CDR3 sequence is 15 residues long. Germline-derived CDR1 and CDR2 are LNHDA and SQIVND (reference sequence). With 1 base removed from V and 8 bases from J, the gap between germline ends came to 17 bases. The CDR3 sequence: CASSIGVTVRRGYTF. In DNA form, the CDR3 reads TGTGCCAGTAGTATAGGGGTGACAGTTCGACGGGGCTACACCTTC.

A note on this clone: Within the sample, other DNA sequences also encode this same CDR3. The chain recombines TRBV27 with TRBJ2-7, with D tentatively TRBD1 or TRBD2 (5 bases each). The length of the CDR3 is 11 residues. CDR1 MNHEY and CDR2 SMNVEV come from the germline V gene (reference sequence). V gave up 5 bases and J gave up 4 bases, with 6 bases separating them. The CDR3 DNA sequence: TGTGCCAGCAGTGGGGGATACGAGCAGTACTTC. As protein: CASSGGYEQYF.